This TCR beta chain emerged from a study of blood T cell repertoires in COVID-19. About the study: The United States, Italy and Spain were the sources of the acute and convalescent COVID-19 samples. PBMCs, B-cell-depleted T cells, or T cells were the source of the cDNA or gDNA that made up the material.

This clone was observed a handful of times. Methods used by the authors: Amplification of reference gene primers was used by the study to estimate nucleated cell counts. Data came from immunoSEQ multiplex PCR; TCRdb stores just in-frame clones and leaves some out. V and J calls and clone size are as listed in that table; D and trimming were resolved from the DNA. Of about 90,000 clones in the sample, 70% to 90% were seen once. The germline gives CDR1 MNHEY, CDR2 SMNVEV (reference sequence). There are 16 residues in the CDR3. Trimming left V 3 bases short and J 0 bases short, with 12 bases between. Sequenced material: peripheral blood. This TCR derives from a human donor in a cohort sampled during active COVID-19. The chain employs TRBV27 and TRBJ1-5; D is uncertain. The CDR3 DNA follows: TGTGCCAGCAGTTTTTCTCGGGGTGATAGCAATCAGCCCCAGCATTTT. Protein sequence: CASSFSRGDSNQPQHF.